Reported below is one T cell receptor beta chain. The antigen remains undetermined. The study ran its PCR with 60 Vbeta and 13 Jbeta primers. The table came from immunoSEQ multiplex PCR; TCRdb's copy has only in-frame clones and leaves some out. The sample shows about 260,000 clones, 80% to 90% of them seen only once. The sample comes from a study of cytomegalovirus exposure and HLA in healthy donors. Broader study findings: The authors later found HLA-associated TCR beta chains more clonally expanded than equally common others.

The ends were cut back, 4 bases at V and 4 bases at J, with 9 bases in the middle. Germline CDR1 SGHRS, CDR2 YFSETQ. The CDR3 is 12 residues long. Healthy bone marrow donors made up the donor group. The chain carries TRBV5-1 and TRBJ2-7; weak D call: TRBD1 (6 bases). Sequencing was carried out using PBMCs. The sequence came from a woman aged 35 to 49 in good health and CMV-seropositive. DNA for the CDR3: TGCGCCAGCAGCCAACAGGGTTACGAGCAGTACTTC. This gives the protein CASSQQGYEQYF. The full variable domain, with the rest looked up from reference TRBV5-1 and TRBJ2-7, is KAGVTQTPRYLIKTRGQQVTLSCSPISGHRSVSWYQQTPGQGLQFLFEYFSETQRNKGNFPGRFSGRQFSNSRSEMNVSTLELGDSALYLCASSQQGYEQYFGPGTRLTVT.